This T cell receptor beta chain was observed in a study of early T cells in non-severe SARS-CoV-2 infection. General study findings and limits: Using VDJdb, the matching emphasized anti-spike CD8 responses while missing private and CD4 specificities.

J was trimmed by 3 bases and V by 4 bases; bases with no gene match: 4. CDR3 length: 14 residues. Germline V gene sequence: CDR1 SGHNT, CDR2 YYREEE (reference sequence). Unique molecular identifier tags were affixed to discrete cDNA molecules. MiXCR, run by TCRdb on the 5' RACE reads, gives a single entry per CDR3 protein. Among 37,000 or so distinct CDR3 sequences, over 4% were seen once, and the ten largest hold around 4.9%. The sample holds a few counts of this clonotype. Its specificity is unknown. The specimen was whole blood. This chain connects TRBV5-4 to TRBJ2-5; 9 positions agree with TRBD2. The sequence was collected from an adult who was a healthcare worker with PCR-confirmed SARS-CoV-2 infection or an uninfected control (not recorded which). CDR3 region: CASSARLAEETQYF. CDR3 in DNA: TGTGCCAGCAGCGCCCGACTAGCGGAAGAGACCCAGTACTTC.